Below are 17 T cell receptor beta chains sequenced from a single sample in a study of blood T cell repertoires in COVID-19. Sequencing used immunoSEQ multiplex PCR; TCRdb keeps in-frame clones, though not all of them. This sample carries fewer than 110,000 clones, about 90% of them seen once, and the ten largest clones take more than 4.5%. Specimen: peripheral blood. The receptors were sampled from a man aged 40-49 years with active or convalescent COVID-19.

Only one count was recorded for this clone. The chain carries TRBV7-2 and TRBJ1-1; no definite D call. Trimming pared 5 bases from V and 1 base from J, leaving 11 bases between. The CDR3 sequence is 14 residues long. Germline values: CDR1 SGHTA, CDR2 FQGNSA. The CDR3 sequence: CASSHGLQNTEAFF. The CDR3 coding sequence is TGTGCCAGCAGCCACGGACTGCAGAACACTGAAGCTTTCTTT.

The rearrangement links TRBV28 to TRBJ1-2, with 7 nucleotides matching TRBD1. Germline V gene sequence: CDR1 MDHEN, CDR2 SYDVKM. The CDR3 runs 15 residues. J gave up 4 bases and V 10 bases, and 15 bases lay outside the gene matches. CDR3 protein: CATTVGAGGTYGYTF. CDR3 bases: TGTGCCACCACCGTGGGGGCAGGGGGTACCTATGGCTACACCTTC.

This sequence joins TRBV3-1 (or the pseudogene TRBV3-2) and TRBJ2-7; TRBD2 matches at 8 bases. CDR1 LGHDT and CDR2 YNNKEL come from the germline V gene (reference sequence). CDR3 size: 16 residues. The trim removed 0 bases at V and 0 bases at J, leaving 4 bases unmatched. CDR3 bases: TGTGCCAGCAGCCAAGATCCTAGCGGGTCCTCCTACGAGCAGTACTTC. Its translation is CASSQDPSGSSYEQYF.

The chain uses TRBV15 and TRBJ2-7, with TRBD2 matching over 7 bases. The CDR3 has 15 residues. Germline CDR1 reads LNHNV; CDR2 reads YYDKDF (reference sequence). V was clipped by 0 bases and J by 5 bases; unmatched bases: 7. This CDR3 reads CATSREGGARDEQYF. The CDR3, as DNA: TGTGCCACCAGCAGAGAGGGAGGGGCTCGGGACGAGCAGTACTTC.

This clone was observed a handful of times. The CDR3 is CASSFSAGEGGYTF. The CDR3 DNA is TGTGCCAGCAGTTTTTCGGCTGGGGAGGGTGGCTACACCTTC. The chain has TRBV28 and TRBJ1-2; D gene unclear. The V end lost 3 bases, the J end lost 7 bases, and 15 bases lay between the germline ends. This CDR3 is built from 14 residues. Germline lookup yields CDR1 MDHEN and CDR2 SYDVKM.

The chain recombines TRBV3-1 (or the pseudogene TRBV3-2) with TRBJ2-7; D is ambiguous. Germline V gene lookup returns CDR1 LGHDT and CDR2 YNNKEL (reference sequence). V was pared by 5 bases and J by 4 bases, with 6 bases between. The length of the CDR3 is 11 residues. The CDR3 loop reads CASSSGYEQYF. In DNA, the CDR3 is TGTGCCAGCAGCTCCGGTTACGAGCAGTACTTC.

The rearrangement uses TRBV21-1 and TRBJ2-7; the tabulated D call, TRBD1, remains unverified against the DNA. TRBV21-1 is flagged as a pseudogene. The CDR3 is 14 amino acids. The CDR3 DNA follows: TGTGCCAGCAGCAAAGTTGGGCACAACTACGAGCAGTACTTC. Translating gives CASSKVGHNYEQYF.

The gene calls are TRBV5-1 and TRBJ1-2; unclear D gene. CDR3 length: 14 residues. The V gene's germline CDR1 is SGHRS and CDR2 YFSETQ. V lost 0 bases, J lost 0 bases, and 6 bases lay in between. The CDR3 bases are TGCGCCAGCAGCTTGGCCGGGTCTAACTATGGCTACACCTTC. It translates to CASSLAGSNYGYTF.

The CDR3 region is CSASSPQVTSNYGYTF. The CDR3 DNA sequence: TGCAGTGCTAGTTCTCCACAGGTTACCTCTAACTATGGCTACACCTTC. The rearrangement uses TRBV20-1 and TRBJ1-2, with D possibly matching TRBD1 (5 bases). Germline CDR1 DFQATT, CDR2 SNEGSKA (reference sequence). V was cut by 3 bases and J by 0 bases, with 17 bases left in between. This CDR3 spans 16 amino acids.

The CDR3 sequence is CASSLGQGPYGYTF. CDR3 bases: TGTGCCAGCAGCCTGGGACAGGGGCCATATGGCTACACCTTC. The chain has TRBV3-1 (or the pseudogene TRBV3-2) and TRBJ1-2; 10 bases are shared with TRBD1. Germline trimming cut 4 bases from V and 5 bases from J; bases unmatched to any gene: 4. Per germline, CDR1 LGHDT and CDR2 YNNKEL (reference sequence). This CDR3 comprises 14 residues.

The gene calls are TRBV30 and TRBJ2-7; a weak D match, TRBD1 (5 bases). The CDR3 spans 11 residues. CDR1 GTSNPN and CDR2 SVGIG come from the germline V gene (reference sequence). V was pared by 5 bases and J by 6 bases, with 11 bases between. The CDR3 DNA reads TGTGCCTGGTCAGACAGTCGCGAGCAGTACTTC. Protein product: CAWSDSREQYF.

The chain employs TRBV3-1 (or the pseudogene TRBV3-2) and TRBJ2-4, with D possibly matching TRBD2 (6 bases). Deletions cut 0 bases from V and 9 bases from J, with 12 bases between. Germline values: CDR1 LGHDT, CDR2 YNNKEL (reference sequence). CDR3 length: 14 amino acids. DNA for the CDR3: TGTGCCAGCAGCCAAGATAGTAGGCGGGGCATTCAGTACTTC. It codes for CASSQDSRRGIQYF.

The rearrangement joins TRBV3-1 (or the pseudogene TRBV3-2) to TRBJ2-7; 9 nucleotides agree with TRBD1. J lost 3 bases, V lost 4 bases, and 13 bases had no gene match. CDR3 length: 17 residues. Germline V lookup: CDR1 LGHDT, CDR2 YNNKEL (reference sequence). DNA for the CDR3: TGTGCCAGCAGCCTGTTCCCAGTAGGGACAGGGTACTACGAGCAGTACTTC. As protein: CASSLFPVGTGYYEQYF.

V gene TRBV9 combines with J gene TRBJ2-7, with TRBD2 matching 8 bases. This CDR3 has 16 residues. CDR1 SGDLS and CDR2 YYNGEE come from the germline V gene. V shed 0 bases and J 6 bases; nucleotides not matched to a gene: 11. The CDR3 loop reads CASSVGLAGPYAEQYF. Written as DNA, the CDR3 is TGTGCCAGCAGCGTAGGGCTAGCGGGCCCCTACGCCGAGCAGTACTTC.

V and J are TRBV11-2 and TRBJ2-3; the match to TRBD1 covers 10 bases. Germline loops: CDR1 SGHAT, CDR2 FQNNGV. The CDR3 covers 17 residues. With V trimmed by 5 bases and J by 4 bases, 12 bases remained unmatched. Written as DNA, the CDR3 is TGTGCCAGCAGCCTATGGGGAGGGACAGGGGATTCAGATACGCAGTATTTT. Encoded protein: CASSLWGGTGDSDTQYF.

This clone was seen only once. The V gene is TRBV11-2, the J gene TRBJ2-3; D is uncertain. CDR1 is SGHAT and CDR2 is FQNNGV in the germline V gene. Between the trimmed V and J ends, which lost 4 bases and 0 bases, there was a span of 8 bases. This CDR3 contains 14 residues. In DNA, the CDR3 is TGTGCCAGCAGCTGGAGATATAGCACAGATACGCAGTATTTT. As protein: CASSWRYSTDTQYF.

This chain links TRBV28 with TRBJ1-2; 7 bases are a match to TRBD1. V trimming: 7 bases; J trimming: 5 bases; junction bases outside the gene matches: 13. The CDR3 is 15 residues long. The germline V gene encodes CDR1 MDHEN and CDR2 SYDVKM. Written as DNA, the CDR3 is TGTGCCAGCACCCTAAGGGGGCAAACGGGGTATGGCTACACCTTC. This encodes CASTLRGQTGYGYTF.